The clone carrying this T cell receptor beta chain showed up just a few times. Antigen: not known. Each CDR3 protein gets one entry after TCRdb re-called the 5' RACE reads with MiXCR. The sample holds approximately 620,000 distinct CDR3 sequences, more than 6.5% seen once. The CDR3 is made up of 14 amino acids. Looked up from germline, CDR1 is SEHNR and CDR2 is FQNEAQ (reference sequence). Losses at the gene ends were 5 bases for V and 6 bases for J; bases not matched to a gene: 9. This record belongs to a study of identical twins. Broader study findings: With abundant cord blood beta clonotypes, insertions were fewer; memory repertoires showed no such pattern.

These data also formed part of another study, on yellow fever vaccine responses in identical twins.

The sample consisted of PBMCs. The chain couples TRBV7-9 to TRBJ2-7, with 8 bases identical to TRBD1. This clonotype was sampled from a woman aged 18-29 years in good health. The CDR3 DNA follows: TGTGCCAGCAGCCACCGGGACAGGAAACCCGAGCAGTACTTC. Protein sequence: CASSHRDRKPEQYF.